Listed below are T cell receptor beta chains from one sample, sequenced in a study of cytomegalovirus exposure and HLA in healthy donors. The data were produced by immunoSEQ multiplex PCR, yet TCRdb's version contains in-frame clones alone and is incomplete. The sample contains some 120,000 clones, 80% of which appear only once. The sample consisted of PBMCs. The receptors here all came from a female donor in good health and CMV-seronegative. Both conserved end residues are part of each CDR3. Each record gives: D gene, J gene, clone size, V gene, CDR3 DNA, CDR3 protein. A D gene is named only where the DNA matches it firmly. A row's size may be missing; if present it is once, few, many or a size class.

NA	TRBJ1-6	NA	TRBV7-3	TGTGCCAGCAGCCTAACGGGCCAGTTAGAAAATTCACCCCTCCACTTT	CASSLTGQLENSPLHF
NA	TRBJ2-7	few	TRBV14	TGTGCCAGCAGCCAAGAAAGGGGTAGGAGCTCCTACGAGCAGTACTTC	CASSQERGRSSYEQYF
TRBD2	TRBJ2-1	NA	TRBV11-2	TGTGCCAGCAGCTTAGAGCCCGGTCTAGCGGGGGAGCAGTTCTTC	CASSLEPGLAGEQFF
NA	TRBJ2-3	NA	TRBV10-2	TGCGCCAGTGGGATAGGCGGGGGCACCTGGGATACGCAGTATTTT	CASGIGGGTWDTQYF
TRBD1	TRBJ2-7	NA	TRBV9	TGTGCCAGCAGCGTAGAGGGACAGGGGGCGCGGGAGCAGTACTTC	CASSVEGQGAREQYF
TRBD1	TRBJ2-5	NA	TRBV27	TGTGCCAGCAGTGGACTCGGGACAGATAAGCAAGAGACCCAGTACTTC	CASSGLGTDKQETQYF
TRBD1	TRBJ1-6	NA	TRBV11-1	TGTGCCAGCAGCTTACTGGGACAGGGTAAATCACCCCTCCACTTT	CASSLLGQGKSPLHF
TRBD1	TRBJ1-5	NA	TRBV7-2	TGTGCCAGCAGCTTAGTAGGACAGGGAGGACAGCCCCAGCATTTT	CASSLVGQGGQPQHF
NA	TRBJ1-4	NA	TRBV19	TGTGCCAGTAGTATTGGTTTCGGTACAACTAATGAAAAACTGTTTTTT	CASSIGFGTTNEKLFF
NA	TRBJ1-1	NA	TRBV30	TGTGCCTGGAGTCAGGGGCACACTGAAGCTTTCTTT	CAWSQGHTEAFF
TRBD2	TRBJ2-1	NA	TRBV18	TGTGCCAGCTCACCACTAGCGGGAGTTTCCGATGAGCAGTTCTTC	CASSPLAGVSDEQFF
NA	TRBJ1-1	NA	TRBV10-3	TGTGCCATCAGTGAACGTTCCGAGGCTGAAGCTTTCTTT	CAISERSEAEAFF
NA	TRBJ2-5	NA	TRBV20-1	TGCAGTGCTAGCCTCCAAGAGACCCAGTACTTC	CSASLQETQYF
NA	TRBJ2-7	once	TRBV18	TGTGCCAGCTCACCGGGAGTCTCCTACGAGCAGTACTTC	CASSPGVSYEQYF
NA	TRBJ1-4	NA	TRBV23-1	TGCGCCAGCAGTCAATCGGGTCGCGTGGGCTTGTGGGAAAAACTGTTTTTT	CASSQSGRVGLWEKLFF
NA	TRBJ1-6	NA	TRBV6-1	TGTGCCAGCAGGGAGGCAGACGGAAATAATTCACCCCTCCACTTT	CASREADGNNSPLHF
TRBD2	TRBJ2-2	NA	TRBV4-1	TGCGCCAGCAGCTCGGGGACTAGCCCAAAGGGGGAGCTGTTTTTT	CASSSGTSPKGELFF
NA	TRBJ1-1	NA	TRBV7-9	TGTGCCAGCAGCCGGGACTCGACTGAAGCTTTCTTT	CASSRDSTEAFF
NA	TRBJ2-7	NA	TRBV29-1	TGCAGCGGGCATGACTCCTACGAGCAGTACTTC	CSGHDSYEQYF
NA	TRBJ1-5	few	TRBV4-2	TGTGCCAGCAGCCAGCGCGGGACGGCTAGCAATCAGCCCCAGCATTTT	CASSQRGTASNQPQHF
TRBD2	TRBJ2-2	NA	TRBV30	TGTGCCTGGAGTTCGACTAGCGGGGGGGGGAACACCGGGGAGCTGTTTTTT	CAWSSTSGGGNTGELFF
NA	TRBJ1-5	NA	TRBV27	TGTGCCAGCAGTTCTGGACAGCCTAATCAGCCCCAGCATTTT	CASSSGQPNQPQHF
NA	TRBJ1-2	NA	TRBV5-6	TGTGCCAGCAGCTTTCCCGCCTTTCCAGGCTATGGCTACACCTTC	CASSFPAFPGYGYTF
TRBD2	TRBJ2-7	NA	TRBV7-6	TGTGCCAGCAGCCCGGGACTAGCGGGGGAATACGAGCAGTACTTC	CASSPGLAGEYEQYF
NA	TRBJ1-2	NA	TRBV30	TGTGCCTGGAGTGGGACAGTTTCTAACTATGGCTACACCTTC	CAWSGTVSNYGYTF
NA	TRBJ2-1	NA	TRBV5-1	TGCGCCAGCACAAGAGAGGATCCTTTCTACAATGAGCAGTTCTTC	CASTREDPFYNEQFF
TRBD1	TRBJ1-3	NA	TRBV5-1	TGCGCCAGCAGCAACGGACAGGGACTTGCGGGAAACACCATATATTTT	CASSNGQGLAGNTIYF
TRBD1	TRBJ2-5	NA	TRBV15	TGTGCCACCAGCAGAACCTGGGACAGGGTGGTGGAGACCCAGTACTTC	CATSRTWDRVVETQYF
TRBD1	TRBJ1-4	NA	TRBV2	TGTGCCAGCAGAACCGACAGGGGTTGGGAAAAACTGTTTTTT	CASRTDRGWEKLFF
NA	TRBJ1-2	NA	TRBV2	TGTGCCAGCAGTGAAGTGCAGCCCGGGATCCTCTATGGCTACACCTTC	CASSEVQPGILYGYTF
TRBD2	TRBJ2-7	NA	TRBV7-9	TGTGCCAGCAGCCCCACGTTCCGCGGGGGGGCCTACGAGCAGTACTTC	CASSPTFRGGAYEQYF
NA	TRBJ1-5	NA	TRBV30	TGTGCCTGGGACAGTGGCAATCAGCCCCAGCATTTT	CAWDSGNQPQHF
TRBD1	TRBJ2-7	NA	TRBV30	TGTGCCTGGAGTAGGACAGGGAACGAGCAGTACTTC	CAWSRTGNEQYF
NA	TRBJ2-2	NA	TRBV7-9	TGTGCCAGCAGGCCGGGGTACGCATGGGTCGGGGAGCTGTTTTTT	CASRPGYAWVGELFF
NA	TRBJ2-7	NA	TRBV6-5	TGTGCCAGCAGAACACGCAGGGGCTCCTACGAGCAGTACTTC	CASRTRRGSYEQYF
NA	TRBJ1-6	NA	TRBV5-6	TGTGCCAGCAGCCCAAGGTGGAGGGTCTATAATTCACCCCTCCACTTT	CASSPRWRVYNSPLHF
NA	TRBJ1-2	NA	TRBV14	TGTGCCAGCAGCCAATGGGGGGGCGGAGGCTACACCTTC	CASSQWGGGGYTF
TRBD2	TRBJ2-3	NA	TRBV7-3	TGTGCCAGCAGCCCTCCGGGCAGCGGGGGGCCCGGGGGCACAGATACGCAGTATTTT	CASSPPGSGGPGGTDTQYF
TRBD2	TRBJ2-3	NA	TRBV11-2	TGTGCCAGCAGCGGACCGGGACTAAACACAGATACGCAGTATTTT	CASSGPGLNTDTQYF
NA	TRBJ2-3	NA	TRBV5-6	TGTGCCAGCAGCTTGTTAGGGGCAACGAGCACAGATACGCAGTATTTT	CASSLLGATSTDTQYF
TRBD2	TRBJ2-2	NA	TRBV25-1	TGTGCCAGCAGTGGCCGAGACTCGGGGGGGCCCGTCGCCGGGGAGCTGTTTTTT	CASSGRDSGGPVAGELFF
TRBD2	TRBJ2-7	NA	TRBV9	TGTGCCAGCAGCGGGGCTAGCGGCATCTACGAGCAGTACTTC	CASSGASGIYEQYF
TRBD1	TRBJ1-5	NA	TRBV2	TGTGCCAGCAGTAGAGGGACAGGGGTACAGTACAGCAATCAGCCCCAGCATTTT	CASSRGTGVQYSNQPQHF
TRBD2	TRBJ2-2	NA	TRBV19	TGTGCCGTAGCGGGGGGGCGTACAACCGGGGAGCTGTTTTTT	CAVAGGRTTGELFF
TRBD2	TRBJ2-7	NA	TRBV5-4	TGTGCCATGGGCCGGGGGGGCTACGAGCAGTACTTC	CAMGRGGYEQYF
NA	TRBJ2-5	NA	TRBV30	TGTGCCTGGAGCCGGAGGAATTCGAGGGAGACCCAGTACTTC	CAWSRRNSRETQYF
NA	TRBJ2-5	NA	TRBV5-4	TGTGCCAGCAGCTTGGGAACAGGCCGAGAGACCCAGTACTTC	CASSLGTGRETQYF
TRBD1	TRBJ1-2	NA	TRBV27	TGTGCCAGCAGTTTAACAGGGGACAACTATGGCTACACCTTC	CASSLTGDNYGYTF
NA	TRBJ1-1	NA	TRBV9	TGTGCCAGCAGCGCCCCACCCTCGGGGGTCCGTGAAGCTTTCTTT	CASSAPPSGVREAFF